Sequencing of this T cell receptor (beta chain) was carried out in a study of molecular identifiers for immune sequencing clone quantification. On the study more broadly: Four of five splits of RNA from roughly 20,000 or 100,000 naive CD8 cells were sequenced in replicates.

Per germline, CDR1 MNHEY and CDR2 SMNVEV (reference sequence). CDR3 length equals 13 residues. Remarks on this clonotype: Mismatch with germline at one junction end may stem from a read error.

Sorting selected naive CD8 T cells with a CD8+CD4-CCR7+CD45RA+ phenotype. Each CDR3 protein is one row after TCRdb ran MiXCR on the PCR reads. The profile shows about 510,000 distinct CDR3 sequences, roughly 26% of them singletons. The sequence came from a human donor in good health. Some libraries in this study had Jurkat cell RNA spiked in. The V call is TRBV27, the J call TRBJ2-7; no clear D. Sequenced: naive CD8+ T cells from blood, with Jurkat cell RNA spiked in. Described subset: FACS-sorted CD8+CD4-CCR7+CD45RA+ naive T cells. For the CDR3, the DNA is TGTGCCAGCAGTACGACGGTTGGCTACGAGAAGTACTTC. Translating gives CASSTTVGYEKYF.